This T cell receptor beta chain stems from a study of tumor-infiltrating lymphocytes in localized non-small cell lung cancer. The study's findings and limits: IM1 and IM2 tumors showed no difference in T-cell fraction. Different pieces of the same tissue went to different assays, confounding technical variation with intratumor heterogeneity. Compared with uninvolved lung, tumors showed higher T cell infiltration by TCRbeta sequencing. Not all patients were TCR sequenced, owing to tissue quantity.

Measured with immunoSEQ multiplex PCR; TCRdb has only the in-frame clones, and not every one. The sample includes some 14,000 clones, under 70% seen only once; the top ten take 22%. Sample share makes this clone medium-sized. Its antigen is undetermined. This TCR came from a human donor with non-small cell lung cancer. The material sequenced was uninvolved lung tissue not adjacent to the tumor.

CDR3 amino acids: CASSESIIQGSDGYTF. CDR3 bases: TGTGCCAGCAGCGAGTCGATTATTCAGGGGAGTGATGGCTACACCTTC. The chain carries TRBV9 and TRBJ1-2, with TRBD1 as a possible D gene (6 bases). CDR3 length: 16 residues. CDR1 and CDR2 (germline): SGDLS, YYNGEE. Between the trimmed V and J ends, which lost 3 bases and 6 bases, there was a span of 21 bases.